Listed here are 25 T cell receptor beta chains from one sample, sequenced in a study of T-cell memory formation after mild COVID-19. TCRdb ran MiXCR on the 5' RACE reads and lists one entry per CDR3 protein. This table has a few hundred thousand distinct CDR3 sequences, 15% to 20% appearing once. Sequenced input: PBMCs or a T cell subset sorted from them (not recorded which). These receptors originate from a man between 18 and 35 years old who had mild COVID-19 (a few samples of this study predate the infection). Cell type and time point are not known.

This chain joins TRBV7-2 and TRBJ1-1, with a possible D match to TRBD1 (6 bases). The CDR3 has 14 amino acids. V lost 5 bases to trimming and J lost 4 bases, with 14 bases between them. Looked up from germline, CDR1 is SGHTA and CDR2 is FQGNSA. The CDR3 sequence: CASSPLGRGTEAFF. The CDR3 region has the DNA TGTGCCAGCAGCCCGTTGGGCAGGGGCACTGAAGCTTTCTTT.

This chain links TRBV7-7 with TRBJ2-3; D possibly corresponds to TRBD2 (5 bases). The germline V gene has CDR1 SSHAT and CDR2 FNYEAQ (reference sequence). The V end was cut by 0 bases, the J end by 0 bases, with 13 bases between. The CDR3 runs 17 residues. The CDR3 nucleotides are TGTGCCAGCAGCTTAGCCCCCCCGGGATCTAGCACAGATACGCAGTATTTT. This codes for CASSLAPPGSSTDTQYF.

The J gene is TRBJ1-2, the V gene TRBV5-1, with D unclear. This CDR3 spans 14 amino acids. Germline CDR1 is SGHRS and CDR2 is YFSETQ. Between the trimmed V and J ends, which lost 0 bases and 4 bases, there was a span of 10 bases. CDR3 in amino acids: CASSLEYVGYGYTF. CDR3 coding DNA: TGCGCCAGCAGCTTGGAGTATGTGGGCTATGGCTACACCTTC.

This clonotype has a handful of counts. V is TRBV18 and J is TRBJ1-2; 10 nucleotides align to TRBD1. The germline V gene has CDR1 KGHSH and CDR2 LQKENI. CDR3 length: 18 amino acids. V lost 4 bases, J lost 4 bases, and 15 bases stayed unmatched. CDR3 in DNA: TGTGCCAGCTCACTCGGGACAGGGGCCTTTTTTCCGCCCTATGGCTACACCTTC. It codes for CASSLGTGAFFPPYGYTF.

The chain is built from TRBV27 and TRBJ2-5; D gene ambiguous. This CDR3 has 13 amino acids. The V and J ends lost 6 bases and 5 bases respectively, with 13 bases between them. Looked up from germline, CDR1 is MNHEY and CDR2 is SMNVEV (reference sequence). The CDR3 nucleotides are TGTGCCAGCAGCCACGGCGGCTTTGAGACCCAGTACTTC. It specifies CASSHGGFETQYF.

This clonotype was observed many times. The rearrangement joins TRBV7-6 to TRBJ2-7; 8 bases match TRBD1. Trimming took 1 base from V and 3 from J; bases not matched to a gene: 5. The CDR3 has 15 residues. CDR1 is SGHVS and CDR2 is FNYEAQ in the germline V gene. In DNA, the CDR3 is TGTGCCAGCAGCTTAGGTCCCAGGGGGCTCTACGAGCAGTACGTC. Protein product: CASSLGPRGLYEQYV.

A few counts support this clonotype. The chain has TRBV5-1 and TRBJ2-2, with a tentative D call TRBD1 (5 bases). Germline CDR1 is SGHRS and CDR2 is YFSETQ. Trimming removed 3 bases at V and 2 bases at J, with 8 bases between. The CDR3 totals 14 residues. The CDR3 is CASSWTLNTGELFF. DNA for the CDR3: TGCGCCAGCAGCTGGACATTAAACACCGGGGAGCTGTTTTTT. The full variable domain, with the rest looked up from reference TRBV5-1 and TRBJ2-2, is KAGVTQTPRYLIKTRGQQVTLSCSPISGHRSVSWYQQTPGQGLQFLFEYFSETQRNKGNFPGRFSGRQFSNSRSEMNVSTLELGDSALYLCASSWTLNTGELFFGEGSRLTVL.

This chain joins TRBV7-3 and TRBJ1-4; 10 bases are shared with TRBD1. This CDR3 has 18 amino acids. CDR1 is SGHTA, CDR2 FQGTGA, per germline. Unmatched junction bases numbered 14, after V lost 3 bases and J lost 7 bases. The CDR3 coding sequence is TGTGCCAGCAGCTTTGGCGGGACAGGGGTTCCGCCTGGTGAAAAACTGTTTTTT. The encoded protein is CASSFGGTGVPPGEKLFF. The full variable domain, in which reference TRBV7-3 and TRBJ1-4 provide the parts outside the CDR3, is GAGVSQTPSNKVTEKGKYVELRCDPISGHTALYWYRQSLGQGPEFLIYFQGTGAADDSGLPNDRFFAVRPEGSVSTLKIQRTERGDSAVYLCASSFGGTGVPPGEKLFFGSGTQLSVL.

The chain joins TRBV6-2 or TRBV6-3 to TRBJ1-2, with D possibly matching TRBD1 (5 bases). There are 12 residues in the CDR3. The V end lost 2 bases, the J end lost 8 bases, and 9 bases lay between the germline ends. Germline lookup yields CDR1 MNHEY and CDR2 SVGEGT. CDR3 amino acids: CASSYLRGGYTF. CDR3 bases: TGTGCCAGCAGTTACCTTCGGGGGGGCTACACCTTC.

This clonotype was detected ten times or more. The chain's CDR3 is CASSLVGFNNEQFF. The CDR3 nucleotides are TGTGCCAGCAGCTTAGTGGGGTTTAACAATGAGCAGTTCTTC. V is TRBV7-2 and J is TRBJ2-1, with D unresolved. In germline, CDR1 is SGHTA, CDR2 FQGNSA. V dropped 1 base and J dropped 5 bases, with 9 bases sitting between them. This CDR3 is built from 14 residues.

V is TRBV6-5 and J is TRBJ1-6, with D possibly being TRBD1 (5 bases). Trimming removed 7 bases at V and 10 bases at J, with 23 bases between. Germline values: CDR1 MNHEY, CDR2 SVGAGI. This CDR3 region has 16 residues. In nucleotides, the CDR3 is TGTGCCAGCACACTCACACTCCTAGCGGGGCGCTCACCCCTCCACTTT. Amino acids: CASTLTLLAGRSPLHF.

This clonotype was detected only a few times. The V call is TRBV2, the J call TRBJ2-1; 9 bases line up with TRBD1. The CDR3 consists of 15 residues. The germline V gene encodes CDR1 SNHLY and CDR2 FYNNEI. V was pared by 11 bases and J by 4 bases, with 12 bases of the junction left unmatched. CDR3 in amino acids: CADAGRDRAYNEQFF. Written as DNA, the CDR3 is TGTGCCGACGCTGGCCGGGACAGGGCATACAATGAGCAGTTCTTC.

The table lists this clonotype with a few counts. The J gene is TRBJ2-5, the V gene TRBV5-1; D not resolved. V lost 6 bases and J lost 2, with 14 bases in between. Germline CDR1 and CDR2: SGHRS and YFSETQ. The CDR3 runs 14 residues. In DNA form, the CDR3 reads TGCGCCAGCACCCAAGGACGCCAGCAAGAGACCCAGTACTTC. It codes for CASTQGRQQETQYF. The full variable domain, rest sourced from reference TRBV5-1 and TRBJ2-5, is KAGVTQTPRYLIKTRGQQVTLSCSPISGHRSVSWYQQTPGQGLQFLFEYFSETQRNKGNFPGRFSGRQFSNSRSEMNVSTLELGDSALYLCASTQGRQQETQYFGPGTRLLVL.

V and J are TRBV4-1 and TRBJ1-5; perhaps TRBD1 as D (5 bases). The CDR3 runs to 15 residues. V lost 0 bases, J lost 5 bases, and 11 bases lay in between. The germline V gene has CDR1 MGHRA and CDR2 YSYEKL. CDR3 region: CASSQEGATYQPQHF. For the CDR3, the DNA is TGCGCCAGCAGCCAAGAAGGGGCCACATATCAGCCCCAGCATTTT.

This sequence joins TRBV7-2 and TRBJ2-5; 9 bases are shared with TRBD2. Germline CDR1 reads SGHTA; CDR2 reads FQGNSA. V lost 1 base to trimming and J lost 3 bases; unmatched junction nucleotides: 3. This CDR3 is 15 amino acids long. CDR3 amino acids: CASSLVASGEETQYF. CDR3 coding DNA: TGTGCCAGCAGCTTAGTTGCTAGCGGGGAAGAGACCCAGTACTTC.

The chain is built from TRBV19 and TRBJ1-2; maybe TRBD1 (6 bases). The CDR3 is 14 residues long. Per the germline V gene, CDR1 is LNHDA and CDR2 is SQIVND (reference sequence). The V and J ends lost 8 bases and 7 bases respectively, with 20 bases between them. For the CDR3, the DNA is TGTGCCAGTCTGGGCCAAACAGGGAAGTCTGGCTACACCTTC. This sequence encodes CASLGQTGKSGYTF.

The rearrangement joins TRBV20-1 to TRBJ1-4; D remains ambiguous. V shed 1 base and J shed 5 bases, with 20 bases lying between them. Looked up from germline, CDR1 is DFQATT and CDR2 is SNEGSKA (reference sequence). The CDR3 contains 17 residues. CDR3 coding DNA: TGCAGTGCTAGAGGGAAAGCAGTTGACCTCACCAATGAAAAACTGTTTTTT. Amino acids: CSARGKAVDLTNEKLFF.

This clonotype has a handful of counts. This chain uses TRBV7-6 with TRBJ2-7; D remains unclear. Per germline, CDR1 SGHVS and CDR2 FNYEAQ. The V gene lost 5 bases and the J gene lost 6 bases, with 14 bases spanning the gap. The CDR3 runs to 13 residues. The CDR3 loop is CASSTGPRSEQYV. The CDR3 coding sequence is TGTGCCAGCAGCACTGGCCCTAGATCCGAGCAGTACGTC.

This clonotype came up a few times. V and J are TRBV7-6 and TRBJ2-5, with 7 bases matching TRBD2. This CDR3 is built from 15 residues. The junction had 9 bases not matched to a gene; V was cut back by 6 bases and J by 2 bases. Germline CDR1 and CDR2: SGHVS and FNYEAQ. The CDR3 DNA is TGTGCCAGCAGTCTTTTTTCTAGCGGACAAGAGACCCAGTACTTC. This gives the protein CASSLFSSGQETQYF.

The V gene is TRBV7-2, the J gene TRBJ1-2; 11 bases agree with TRBD1. The trim removed 5 bases at V and 2 bases at J, leaving 10 bases unmatched. The germline V gene has CDR1 SGHTA and CDR2 FQGNSA. The CDR3 is 17 residues long. For the CDR3, the DNA is TGTGCCAGCAGCCGAGCCGGGACAGGGGGTATAAACTATGGCTACACCTTC. Translation gives CASSRAGTGGINYGYTF.

The chain joins TRBV6-1 to TRBJ1-2; D unresolved. CDR3 length equals 14 residues. Between the trimmed V and J ends, which lost 2 bases and 10 bases, there was a span of 17 bases. CDR1 MNHNS and CDR2 SASEGT come from the germline V gene. CDR3: CASSESAAAGVYTF. The DNA of the CDR3 is TGTGCCAGCAGTGAATCCGCGGCTGCCGGTGTCTACACCTTC.

This clonotype turned up a few times. The genes are TRBV6-5 and TRBJ2-7; no definite D call. The CDR3 runs to 15 residues. The germline V and J ends were trimmed by 5 bases and 1 base, with 15 bases remaining between them. Germline V gene data show CDR1 as MNHEY and CDR2 as SVGAGI. Written as DNA, the CDR3 is TGTGCCAGCAGTCCAGGCTCCACATCGTCCTACGAGCAGTACGTC. Protein product: CASSPGSTSSYEQYV.

This clonotype was seen at least ten times. V gene TRBV9 combines with J gene TRBJ1-4; D gene unclear. CDR3 length equals 14 residues. V lost 4 bases and J lost 2, with 9 bases in between. Germline V lookup: CDR1 SGDLS, CDR2 YYNGEE. The chain's CDR3 is CASSKLTTNEKLFF. Written as DNA, the CDR3 is TGTGCCAGCAGCAAATTAACCACTAATGAAAAACTGTTTTTT.

A few counts support this clonotype. The rearrangement uses TRBV7-9 and TRBJ1-5; tentative D call: TRBD1 (6 bases). This CDR3 comprises 15 residues. Germline CDR1 and CDR2: SEHNR and FQNEAQ (reference sequence). V dropped 5 bases and J dropped 4 bases, with 15 bases sitting between them. The DNA for the CDR3 is TGTGCCAGCAGCGCCTCAGCGACAGGTAATCAGCCCCAGCATTTT. It yields the protein CASSASATGNQPQHF. Based on the CDR3 plus reference TRBV7-9 and TRBJ1-5, the full variable domain is DTGVSQNPRHKITKRGQNVTFRCDPISEHNRLYWYRQTLGQGPEFLTYFQNEAQLEKSRLLSDRFSAERPKGSFSTLEIQRTEQGDSAMYLCASSASATGNQPQHFGDGTRLSIL.

This clonotype was found once. This chain links TRBV18 with TRBJ2-3; D not certain. Trimming took off 2 bases at V and 4 bases at J, with 10 bases between the two ends. CDR3 length: 14 amino acids. Germline V lookup: CDR1 KGHSH, CDR2 LQKENI. This CDR3 is CASSPGVQSDTQYF. CDR3 bases: TGTGCCAGCTCACCAGGGGTTCAATCAGATACGCAGTATTTT.